The 27 T cell receptor beta chains reported below all come from one sample, sequenced in a study of blood T cell repertoires in COVID-19. The assay was immunoSEQ multiplex PCR, and TCRdb's table has in-frame clones only and misses some. Among about 46,000 clones, around nine tenths were seen once, and the ten largest hold around 8.3%. Input material: peripheral blood. The receptor set was obtained from a man aged 50 to 60 with acute or convalescent COVID-19.

The chain employs TRBV30 and TRBJ1-2; 10 nucleotides line up with TRBD1. The V and J ends lost 3 bases and 8 bases, in that order; junction bases with no gene match: 18. The CDR3 has 17 amino acids. Germline V CDR1 and CDR2: GTSNPN, SVGIG (reference sequence). The CDR3 nucleotides are TGTGCCTGGAGGGGTACCGGGACAGGGGAGTTCCGACGAGGCTACACCTTC. It is translated as CAWRGTGTGEFRRGYTF.

This clone has only one observation. The chain uses TRBV2 and TRBJ2-1, with 8 positions matching TRBD2. The CDR3 has 12 amino acids. Germline V gene lookup returns CDR1 SNHLY and CDR2 FYNNEI. The J segment lost 5 bases and the V segment lost 7 bases, leaving 1 base of the junction unmatched. As DNA, the CDR3 is TGTGCCAGCAAGCGGGAGAACAATGAGCAGTTCTTC. It specifies CASKRENNEQFF.

The J gene is TRBJ2-1, the V gene TRBV29-1, with D possibly matching TRBD1 (6 bases). The length of the CDR3 is 14 residues. The germline V and J ends were trimmed by 3 bases and 0 bases, with 9 bases remaining between them. Germline CDR1 SQVTM, CDR2 ANQGSEA. For the CDR3, the DNA is TGCAGCGTTGACAGGGGTGTCTCCTACAATGAGCAGTTCTTC. Its protein product is CSVDRGVSYNEQFF.

The chain has TRBV6-5 and TRBJ2-1; possibly TRBD2 for D (6 bases). The germline gives CDR1 MNHEY, CDR2 SVGAGI. Trimming removed 0 bases from V and 0 bases from J, with 9 bases in between. This CDR3 has 16 amino acids. CDR3 sequence reads: CASSYSEGSSYNEQFF. The DNA of the CDR3 is TGTGCCAGCAGTTACTCGGAGGGTAGCTCCTACAATGAGCAGTTCTTC.

This clone showed up just once. The V and J genes are TRBV18 and TRBJ1-6; 8 bases are shared with TRBD1. This CDR3 has 15 amino acids. Unmatched junction bases numbered 5, after V lost 10 bases and J lost 0 bases. Per the germline V gene, CDR1 is KGHSH and CDR2 is LQKENI. CDR3 nucleotides: TGTGCCACCTCCGGGACAGGCTCCTATAATTCACCCCTCCACTTT. Protein: CATSGTGSYNSPLHF.

The V and J genes are TRBV11-2 and TRBJ2-7; D uncertain. Trimming pared 5 bases from V and 3 bases from J, leaving 11 bases between. The CDR3 loop spans 13 amino acids. Germline V lookup: CDR1 SGHAT, CDR2 FQNNGV. For the CDR3, the DNA is TGTGCCAGCAGCCCTTACCGAGGCTACGAGCAGTACTTC. Amino acid sequence: CASSPYRGYEQYF. Drawing the rest from reference TRBV11-2 and TRBJ2-7, the complete variable domain is EAGVAQSPRYKIIEKRQSVAFWCNPISGHATLYWYQQILGQGPKLLIQFQNNGVVDDSQLPKDRFSAERLKGVDSTLKIQPAKLEDSAVYLCASSPYRGYEQYFGPGTRLTVT.

The chain links TRBV28 to TRBJ2-2; D gene uncertain. The CDR3 is 14 residues long. V was cut by 3 bases and J by 6 bases, with 11 bases left in between. The germline gives CDR1 MDHEN, CDR2 SYDVKM. The CDR3 loop reads CASSFRLRPGELFF. The CDR3 DNA sequence: TGTGCCAGCAGTTTCCGACTCCGACCCGGGGAGCTGTTTTTT.

The chain joins TRBV27 to TRBJ2-3, with 9 bases that match TRBD1. This CDR3 comprises 18 residues. Trimming cost V 2 bases and J 6 bases; bases outside gene matches: 15. Germline loops: CDR1 MNHEY, CDR2 SMNVEV (reference sequence). The CDR3 reads CASSLAYLRDRAVDTQYF. Here the CDR3 DNA reads TGTGCCAGCAGTTTAGCCTACCTTCGGGACAGGGCGGTGGATACGCAGTATTTT.

The chain links TRBV10-3 to TRBJ1-5; a weak D match, TRBD1 (5 bases). The CDR3 is made up of 12 amino acids. Trimming removed 3 bases from V and 7 bases from J, with 7 bases in between. CDR1 is ENHRY and CDR2 is SYGVKD in the germline V gene. The CDR3 is CAISDREQPQHF. The CDR3, as DNA: TGTGCCATCAGTGACAGGGAACAGCCCCAGCATTTT.

The chain joins TRBV15 to TRBJ2-7, with 7 bases aligning to TRBD1. CDR1 and CDR2 (germline): LNHNV, YYDKDF (reference sequence). The CDR3 totals 14 residues. Trimming took 4 bases from V and 4 from J; bases not matched to a gene: 7. The DNA for the CDR3 is TGTGCCACCAGCATCCAGACAGGGCGGTACGAGCAGTACTTC. This codes for CATSIQTGRYEQYF.

The rearrangement joins TRBV7-9 to TRBJ2-1; a possible D gene is TRBD2 (6 bases). The V end lost 2 bases, the J end lost 3 bases, and 11 bases lay between the germline ends. Per germline, CDR1 SEHNR and CDR2 FQNEAQ (reference sequence). The CDR3 extends over 15 amino acids. CDR3 protein: CASSLLGGDYNEQFF. Here the CDR3 DNA reads TGTGCCAGCAGCTTACTCGGAGGGGACTACAATGAGCAGTTCTTC.

This sequence joins TRBV2 and TRBJ2-2, with D possibly TRBD2 on 6 matching bases. The germline V gene encodes CDR1 SNHLY and CDR2 FYNNEI. The CDR3 consists of 14 residues. V lost 9 bases, J lost 3 bases, and 14 bases lay in between. CDR3 coding DNA: TGTGCCAGTATACCGGGACTTTACACCGGGGAGCTGTTTTTT. It specifies CASIPGLYTGELFF.

V usage is TRBV12-5 and J usage is TRBJ1-3; TRBD1 matches at 9 bases. The CDR3 spans 14 residues. The V segment lost 5 bases and the J segment 4 bases; nucleotides outside the gene matches: 3. Germline CDR1 is LGHNT and CDR2 is FRNRAP. CDR3 loop: CASGLGQGGNTIYF. The CDR3, as DNA: TGTGCTAGTGGTCTGGGACAGGGAGGAAACACCATATATTTT.

The V gene is TRBV15, the J gene TRBJ2-7; 13 bases fit TRBD2. Unmatched junction bases numbered 8, after V lost 3 bases and J lost 6 bases. CDR3 size: 16 residues. Germline CDR1 LNHNV, CDR2 YYDKDF (reference sequence). CDR3 in DNA: TGTGCCACCAGCAGTCCCGGGACTAGCGGGATGGGCGAGCAGTACTTC. It specifies CATSSPGTSGMGEQYF.

The chain couples TRBV6-5 to TRBJ1-3, with D possibly TRBD1 on 6 matching bases. CDR1 is MNHEY and CDR2 is SVGAGI in the germline V gene. Trimming removed 0 bases at V and 0 bases at J, with 9 bases between. The CDR3 is made up of 16 amino acids. CDR3 sequence (DNA): TGTGCCAGCAGTTACTCGGGACACTCCTCTGGAAACACCATATATTTT. This gives the protein CASSYSGHSSGNTIYF.

The sample holds one count of this clone. The CDR3 reads CSVARVNTEAFF. DNA of the CDR3: TGCAGCGTTGCCAGGGTGAACACTGAAGCTTTCTTT. V is TRBV29-1 and J is TRBJ1-1, with a possible D match to TRBD1 (5 bases). V was pared by 4 bases and J by 0 bases, with 6 bases between. CDR3 length equals 12 residues. CDR1 is SQVTM, CDR2 ANQGSEA, per germline.

The chain carries TRBV7-2 and TRBJ2-7; 8 bases agree with TRBD1. This CDR3 is 14 amino acids long. Germline lookup yields CDR1 SGHTA and CDR2 FQGNSA. Losses at the gene ends were 3 bases for V and 4 bases for J; bases not matched to a gene: 5. CDR3: CASSFAGGPYEQYF. CDR3 in DNA: TGTGCCAGCAGCTTCGCAGGGGGCCCATACGAGCAGTACTTC.

The V call is TRBV12-3 or TRBV12-4, the J call TRBJ2-6; no reliable D call. CDR3 size: 13 residues. The V gene lost 5 bases and the J gene lost 1 base, with 3 bases spanning the gap. CDR3 in amino acids: CASSRSGANVLTF. CDR3 DNA: TGTGCCAGCAGTCGGTCTGGGGCCAACGTCCTGACTTTC.

This clone was seen a few times. The J gene is TRBJ1-2, the V gene TRBV6-1; the D is unclear. Germline V gene sequence: CDR1 MNHNS, CDR2 SASEGT. CDR3 length: 13 residues. Trimming took off 2 bases at V and 3 bases at J, with 7 bases between the two ends. The CDR3 DNA is TGTGCCAGCAGTGAAAGCCAGGACTATGGCTACACCTTC. Translating it yields CASSESQDYGYTF.

This rearrangement joins TRBV5-4 to TRBJ1-4, with D possibly TRBD1 on 5 matching bases. V lost 2 bases to trimming and J lost 4 bases, with 15 bases between them. The CDR3 spans 16 residues. Germline-derived CDR1 and CDR2 are SGHNT and YYREEE (reference sequence). For the CDR3, the DNA is TGTGCCAGCAGCTTCGGGGGGAATCAGTTTAATGAAAAACTGTTTTTT. Its translation is CASSFGGNQFNEKLFF.

This clone came up a few times. The chain uses TRBV9 and TRBJ1-2; weak D call: TRBD1 (6 bases). Per the germline V gene, CDR1 is SGDLS and CDR2 is YYNGEE. This CDR3 is built from 17 residues. Trimming left V 2 bases short and J 0 bases short, with 17 bases between. The chain's CDR3 is CASSVSQGHKANYGYTF. The CDR3 DNA follows: TGTGCCAGCAGCGTCTCCCAGGGACACAAAGCTAACTATGGCTACACCTTC.

Here the CDR3 DNA reads TGTGCCAGCAGCTTAGCCGGGGTGGAGACCCAGTACTTC. This codes for CASSLAGVETQYF. V gene TRBV7-2 combines with J gene TRBJ2-5; weak D call: TRBD2 (5 bases). Germline values: CDR1 SGHTA, CDR2 FQGNSA. Trimming pared 0 bases from V and 5 bases from J, leaving 7 bases between. The CDR3 extends over 13 amino acids.

The V and J genes are TRBV9 and TRBJ1-3, with D unclear. The CDR3 is made up of 14 amino acids. Germline values: CDR1 SGDLS, CDR2 YYNGEE. V was pared by 4 bases and J by 4 bases, with 12 bases between. CDR3 DNA: TGTGCCAGCAGCCCGCAGAATTGGGGAAACACCATATATTTT. Encoded protein: CASSPQNWGNTIYF.

This rearrangement joins TRBV11-3 to TRBJ1-1; D is ambiguous. Between the trimmed V and J ends, which lost 4 bases and 3 bases, there was a span of 9 bases. Germline V gene sequence: CDR1 SGHNT, CDR2 YENEEA. This CDR3 spans 13 amino acids. CDR3 DNA: TGTGCCAGCAGCTCCCAAGCGGACACTGAAGCTTTCTTT. Protein sequence: CASSSQADTEAFF.

The chain is built from TRBV28 and TRBJ1-6, with TRBD1 matching over 7 bases. V dropped 6 bases and J dropped 17; count of bases not matched to a gene: 10. This CDR3 region has 12 residues. CDR1 is MDHEN and CDR2 is SYDVKM in the germline V gene. The CDR3 loop reads CASSPTDRSIHF. DNA for the CDR3: TGTGCCAGCAGCCCTACGGACAGGTCGATCCACTTT.

CDR3 coding DNA: TGTGCCAGCAGAATAGCGGGAGGGACGGGCGAGCAGTACTTC. Translation: CASRIAGGTGEQYF. This rearrangement joins TRBV27 to TRBJ2-7; 11 bases agree with TRBD2. Germline V lookup: CDR1 MNHEY, CDR2 SMNVEV (reference sequence). With V trimmed by 6 bases and J by 6 bases, 7 bases remained unmatched. The CDR3 has 14 amino acids.

The chain combines TRBV28 with TRBJ1-1, with D maybe TRBD1 (6 bases). The V gene's germline CDR1 is MDHEN and CDR2 SYDVKM. V gave up 7 bases and J gave up 1 base, with 13 bases separating them. This CDR3 has 14 amino acids. The CDR3 protein is CASIRGTTNTEAFF. CDR3 coding DNA: TGTGCCAGCATTCGAGGGACAACGAACACTGAAGCTTTCTTT.